The source of this T cell receptor (beta chain) is a study of blood T cell repertoires in COVID-19. For the study at large: The study drew acute and convalescent COVID-19 samples from the United States, Italy and Spain. From T cells, B-cell-depleted T cells, or PBMCs came the material, which was cDNA or gDNA.

About this clone itself: A read error may explain this, as a much larger clone is one base away.

Trimming left V 1 base short and J 0 bases short, with 7 bases between. The germline V gene encodes CDR1 SGHNT and CDR2 YYREEE (reference sequence). This CDR3 has 14 residues. As handled by the study authors: Using reference gene primer amplification, nucleated cell counts were estimated. Only in-frame clones appear in the TCRdb table, and some are missing; sequencing was by immunoSEQ multiplex PCR. V and J calls and clone size are copied from that table; D and trimming were computed from the DNA. This sample has hundreds of thousands of clones; roughly four fifths occur once, and the top ten carry 1.5% to 2%.

The chain uses TRBV5-4 and TRBJ1-1; D is unresolved. What was sequenced was peripheral blood. The clonotype comes from a woman of 80 years or more with acute or convalescent COVID-19. The CDR3 here is CASSLTEMNTEAFF. The CDR3 DNA is TGTGCCAGCAGCTTGACAGAAATGAACACTGAAGCTTTCTTT. The full variable domain, rest sourced from reference TRBV5-4 and TRBJ1-1, is ETGVTQSPTHLIKTRGQQVTLRCSSQSGHNTVSWYQQALGQGPQFIFQYYREEENGRGNFPPRFSGLQFPNYSSELNVNALELDDSALYLCASSLTEMNTEAFFGQGTRLTVV.